These 8 T cell receptor beta chains came from one sample sequenced in a study of blood T cell repertoires in COVID-19. The data were produced by immunoSEQ multiplex PCR, yet TCRdb's version contains in-frame clones alone and is incomplete. The sample consists of under 300,000 clones, more than 75% of them appearing once. Sequencing was performed on peripheral blood. The receptors originated from a woman aged 70-85 years with active or convalescent COVID-19.

The CDR3 DNA sequence: TGTGCCAGCAGTTACTCGTCGACAGGGAGCTCAGAGACCCAGTACTTC. Protein: CASSYSSTGSSETQYF. The chain links TRBV6-2 or TRBV6-3 to TRBJ2-5, with 7 positions matching TRBD1. Germline V gives CDR1 MNHEY, CDR2 SVGEGT. V was pared by 0 bases and J by 4 bases, with 8 bases of the junction left unmatched. The CDR3 sequence is 16 residues long.

The rearrangement uses TRBV5-8 and TRBJ1-2, with D maybe TRBD1 (5 bases). The length of the CDR3 is 16 residues. Germline V gene data show CDR1 as SGHTS and CDR2 as YDEGEE. The V and J ends lost 3 bases and 4 bases respectively, with 19 bases between them. The CDR3 DNA is TGTGCCAGCAGCTCAGGAACAGGACGCGCCACCTATGGCTACACCTTC. Protein product: CASSSGTGRATYGYTF.

The chain links TRBV18 to TRBJ1-3; D not certain. The CDR3 runs 15 residues. From germline, CDR1 is KGHSH and CDR2 LQKENI. The V and J ends lost 4 bases and 0 bases respectively, with 10 bases between them. This CDR3 reads CASSLPTISGNTIYF. CDR3 DNA sequence: TGTGCCAGCTCACTTCCGACAATCTCTGGAAACACCATATATTTT.

The V call is TRBV11-2, the J call TRBJ2-3; 11 bases line up with TRBD2. There are 18 residues in the CDR3. V dropped 5 bases and J dropped 2; count of bases not matched to a gene: 12. Germline CDR1 SGHAT, CDR2 FQNNGV. The CDR3 protein is CASSIGTSGPLHTDTQYF. In DNA form, the CDR3 reads TGTGCCAGCAGCATCGGGACTAGCGGACCACTGCACACAGATACGCAGTATTTT.

The chain has TRBV5-1 and TRBJ1-5; perhaps TRBD1 as D (5 bases). CDR1 and CDR2 (germline): SGHRS, YFSETQ. The CDR3 is 14 amino acids. Trimming removed 4 bases from V and 4 bases from J, with 12 bases in between. Here the CDR3 reads CASSPTAGNQPQHF. For the CDR3, the DNA is TGCGCCAGCAGCCCGACAGCGGGGAATCAGCCCCAGCATTTT.

The chain is built from TRBV4-1 and TRBJ1-3; maybe TRBD1 (5 bases). CDR1 and CDR2 (germline): MGHRA, YSYEKL. The CDR3 runs 17 residues. The ends were cut back, 4 bases at V and 0 bases at J, with 16 bases in the middle. In DNA, the CDR3 is TGCGCCAGCAGCCCCTCACCCGACAGAACCTCTGGAAACACCATATATTTT. Translation gives CASSPSPDRTSGNTIYF.

The chain employs TRBV10-1 and TRBJ2-7; 7 bases are a match to TRBD1. Germline V gene lookup returns CDR1 WNHNN and CDR2 SYGVQD (reference sequence). V lost 6 bases and J lost 2; bases outside the gene matches: 10. The CDR3 extends over 15 amino acids. The CDR3 DNA reads as TGCGCCAGCAGCCCCCGACAGGGTTTAACCTACGAGCAGTACTTC. Amino acids: CASSPRQGLTYEQYF.

CDR3 protein: CASSPGSAPYNEQFF. CDR3 nucleotide sequence: TGTGCCAGCAGCCCGGGGAGCGCGCCCTACAATGAGCAGTTCTTC. V gene TRBV6-4 combines with J gene TRBJ2-1; TRBD2 is a possible D gene (5 bases). Per germline, CDR1 MRHNA and CDR2 SNTAGT. This CDR3 is built from 15 residues. V shed 6 bases and J shed 2 bases, with 14 bases lying between them.